The present entry profiles one T cell receptor (beta chain) with its context. In this sample, this clonotype turned up many times. What antigen it recognizes has not been identified. No base quality information exists; no much larger clone differs at one position. V sheds 5 bases and J sheds 9 bases, leaving 11 bases between their ends. The CDR3 has 13 amino acids, counting the end cysteine and phenylalanine. CDR3 DNA is the only sequence kept; it has 39 bases, read in frame from the first base. Hyperthyroidism patients were newly diagnosed, were aged 18 to 65 years, and had a disease duration under 2 months. Patients with other autoimmune diseases, uncontrolled infections, pregnancy or lactation were excluded. Clinical symptoms, serum thyroxine, TRAb, thyroid ultrasound and orbital computed tomography were used for diagnosis. Trizol reagent was used to extract the total RNA, and its quality was then checked on an Agilent 2100 Bioanalyzer.

TCR beta CDR3 regions were amplified from RNA transcripts for repertoire sequencing. A first-round RT-PCR used HTBI primers with the Qiagen OneStep RT-PCR kit, followed by a second-round multiplex PCR, size selection and purification. Libraries were sequenced paired-end with 100 bp reads on an Illumina HiSeq2000. As for the authors' bioinformatics: SOAPnuke was used to process the reads, removing any read that contained adapters or uncalled bases, had a mean Phred below 15, or lacked an exact match to the constant primer or identifier. High-quality paired reads were merged with COPE v1.2.5. Unique nucleotide sequences were defined as clonotypes and aligned to IMGT TRB V, D and J references using MiTCR v1.1. The analysis was limited to V-J combinations with a frequency above 0.0001, which together covered approximately 99% of repertoires. A TCR clonal expansion and chaos score per V-J combination was defined as the ratio of F50 clonal expansion to chaos observed in the TCRdist matrix. Welch's t-statistics and random forest were used to reduce the features to some 13 V-J combinations, which were then used as input to a naive Bayes classifier. The Morisita-Horn index was used to measure how similar the thyroid and blood repertoires were. TCRdb cleaned the public reads at Q25 with fastp, built clones with MiXCR and kept in-frame beta chains. All rows with the same CDR3 protein become a single entry with the most common DNA and genes. V and J calls and clone size were set by TCRdb, not the authors. The sample data list some 1.1 million distinct CDR3 sequences, and about two fifths of these were observed just once. Approximately 10% of the sample belongs to the ten largest clones.

These data originate in a study of Graves' ophthalmopathy and Graves' hyperthyroidism (dated by TCRdb to between 2017 and 2018). Background on the whole study: Stable hyperthyroidism was defined as no progression to ophthalmopathy within 18 months of follow-up. TCR beta repertoire signatures were used to distinguish Graves' ophthalmopathy from Graves' hyperthyroidism and to predict progression to ophthalmopathy. In total, some 140 blood samples were TCR-sequenced: 40 to 45 ophthalmopathy, around 75 hyperthyroidism and 17 hyperthyroidism-to-ophthalmopathy patients. To explore V-J signatures that separate ophthalmopathy from hyperthyroidism, a discovery set of about 98 patients was enrolled, consisting of about 45 with ophthalmopathy and some 59 with stable hyperthyroidism. For independent validation, a separate cohort was made up of some 18 hyperthyroidism patients plus 17 patients who later progressed from hyperthyroidism to ophthalmopathy. In roughly 6 hyperthyroidism patients, T-cell repertoires of thyroid tissue and blood were compared. Following sampling, methimazole starting at 30 mg daily was administered to hyperthyroidism patients, and high-dose intravenous methylprednisolone was administered to ophthalmopathy patients.

What the authors observed across the whole study: Sample size was not predetermined statistically, and investigators were not blinded to group allocation. In validation, the model predicted ophthalmopathy progression with about 70% sensitivity and roughly 72% specificity; some twelve predicted patients were CT-confirmed with GO in a median of 6.5 months. In cross-validation, the 13-signature model distinguished ophthalmopathy from stable hyperthyroidism with approximately 90% sensitivity and 81.08% specificity, while in the test set the corresponding values were about 80% and 75%. Most of the expanded thyroid clonotypes with a frequency above 0.001 were also detected in blood, and it was suggested that the thyroid immune response may be reflected by blood repertoires.

Sequencing input: peripheral blood or thyroid tissue (not recorded which). Rearrangement joined TRBV12-3 or TRBV12-4 to TRBJ1-6; TRBD1 is a possible D gene, resting on 5 matching bases. The TCR originated in an adult man with Graves' hyperthyroidism. This receptor carries the CDR3 CASSPGSGSPLHF. The DNA sequence is as follows: TGTGCCAGCAGTCCAGGGAGTGGTTCACCCCTCCACTTT.